The next 22 T cell receptor beta chains were all read from a single sample in a study of blood T cell repertoires in COVID-19. TCRdb's table, derived via immunoSEQ multiplex PCR, lists solely in-frame clones and lacks some. The sample lists about 270,000 clones, 82% occurring once. Specimen: peripheral blood. These receptors were taken from a woman under 30 with acute or convalescent COVID-19.

The V and J genes are TRBV4-3 and TRBJ2-1, with 14 bases that match TRBD2. This CDR3 has 21 amino acids. V gave up 0 bases and J gave up 11 bases; unmatched junction bases: 21. CDR1 is LGHNA and CDR2 is YSLEER in the germline V gene. The CDR3 loop reads CASSQEPTSQGLAGAGGQQFF. As DNA, the CDR3 is TGCGCCAGCAGCCAAGAACCCACCTCGCAGGGACTAGCGGGGGCAGGTGGGCAGCAGTTCTTC.

This clone has more than one count but fewer than ten. The chain has TRBV18 and TRBJ1-2, with 7 bases matching TRBD1. Germline V CDR1 and CDR2: KGHSH, LQKENI. This CDR3 spans 15 amino acids. Unmatched junction bases numbered 7, after V lost 2 bases and J lost 4 bases. In DNA, the CDR3 is TGTGCCAGCTCACCAATAGAGACAGGGTCCTATGGCTACACCTTC. It encodes CASSPIETGSYGYTF.

This chain links TRBV21-1 with TRBJ1-5. TRBV21-1 constitutes a pseudogene. The CDR3 is 14 residues long. The CDR3 DNA reads TGTGCCAGCACGCCAACGGGGGGGGCAGGAGCCCAGCATTTT. Its translation is CASTPTGGAGAQHF.

This clone was counted at least ten times. This chain connects TRBV19 to TRBJ2-5; 11 positions match TRBD1. The CDR3 runs 15 residues. The ends lost 3 bases at V and 5 bases at J; junction bases unmatched: 5. The germline CDR1 and CDR2 sequences are LNHDA and SQIVND (reference sequence). The DNA of the CDR3 is TGTGCCAGTAGTATCGGACAGGGGGCGGGGGAGACCCAGTACTTC. Its translation: CASSIGQGAGETQYF. The full variable domain, its missing parts supplied by reference TRBV19 and TRBJ2-5, is DGGITQSPKYLFRKEGQNVTLSCEQNLNHDAMYWYRQDPGQGLRLIYYSQIVNDFQKGDIAEGYSVSREKKESFPLTVTSAQKNPTAFYLCASSIGQGAGETQYFGPGTRLLVL.

The V and J genes are TRBV7-2 and TRBJ1-3; 7 bases fit TRBD1. From germline, CDR1 is SGHTA and CDR2 FQGNSA. CDR3 length: 16 amino acids. The junction had 6 bases not matched to a gene; V was cut back by 2 bases and J by 2 bases. The CDR3 loop is CASSLRQGQTGNTIYF. The CDR3, as DNA: TGTGCCAGCAGCTTACGACAGGGTCAAACTGGAAACACCATATATTTT. Based on the CDR3 plus reference TRBV7-2 and TRBJ1-3, the full variable domain is GAGVSQSPSNKVTEKGKDVELRCDPISGHTALYWYRQSLGQGLEFLIYFQGNSAPDKSGLPSDRFSAERTGGSVSTLTIQRTQQEDSAVYLCASSLRQGQTGNTIYFGEGSWLTVV.

V is TRBV20-1 and J is TRBJ1-1; weak D call: TRBD1 (5 bases). Trimming pared 3 bases from V and 0 bases from J, leaving 8 bases between. There are 13 residues in the CDR3. In germline, CDR1 is DFQATT, CDR2 SNEGSKA (reference sequence). The CDR3 sequence is CSASDSMNTEAFF. CDR3 sequence (DNA): TGCAGTGCTAGTGACAGTATGAACACTGAAGCTTTCTTT.

This clone showed up just once. The J gene is TRBJ2-7, the V gene TRBV7-2; the D gene is possibly TRBD1 (6 bases). V gave up 2 bases and J gave up 3 bases, with 14 bases separating them. The germline CDR1 and CDR2 sequences are SGHTA and FQGNSA. This CDR3 has 15 amino acids. The CDR3 protein is CASSLPDLGGYEQYF. CDR3 nucleotides: TGTGCCAGCAGCTTACCGGACCTAGGGGGCTACGAGCAGTACTTC.

V and J are TRBV4-3 and TRBJ1-2; 10 bases are shared with TRBD1. The length of the CDR3 is 17 residues. Per the germline V gene, CDR1 is LGHNA and CDR2 is YSLEER. The V gene end was trimmed by 2 bases and the J gene end by 1 base; junction bases not matched to a gene: 7. The CDR3 region is CASSQRTGTGDNYGYTF. CDR3 sequence (DNA): TGCGCCAGCAGCCAACGTACCGGGACAGGGGATAACTATGGCTACACCTTC.

V and J are TRBV29-1 and TRBJ1-4; D unresolved. CDR3 length: 13 amino acids. The germline V and J ends were trimmed by 4 bases and 0 bases, with 6 bases remaining between them. From germline, CDR1 is SQVTM and CDR2 ANQGSEA. The CDR3 region is CSVAVATNEKLFF. The DNA of the CDR3 is TGCAGCGTTGCGGTTGCAACTAATGAAAAACTGTTTTTT. Full variable domain (missing parts from reference TRBV29-1 and TRBJ1-4): SAVISQKPSRDICQRGTSLTIQCQVDSQVTMMFWYRQQPGQSLTLIATANQGSEATYESGFVIDKFPISRPNLTFSTLTVSNMSPEDSSIYLCSVAVATNEKLFFGSGTQLSVL.

The chain recombines TRBV24-1 with TRBJ2-7, with TRBD1 identical over 8 bases. V dropped 5 bases and J dropped 3; count of bases not matched to a gene: 5. In germline, CDR1 is KGHDR, CDR2 SFDVKD. This CDR3 spans 14 amino acids. The CDR3 nucleotides read TGTGCCACCAGTGGAGCCGGGACAGGCTACGAGCAGTACTTC. The encoded protein is CATSGAGTGYEQYF.

V is TRBV11-2 and J is TRBJ2-3; TRBD2 matches 9 bases. Germline loops: CDR1 SGHAT, CDR2 FQNNGV. After removal of 1 base from V and 4 bases from J, the junction contained 3 bases not matched to a gene. This CDR3 is 15 amino acids long. CDR3 coding DNA: TGTGCCAGCAGCTTAGTAGCGGGAGTCCCAGATACGCAGTATTTT. Protein product: CASSLVAGVPDTQYF.

The J gene is TRBJ2-7, the V gene TRBV28; 13 bases are a match to TRBD2. The CDR3 runs 16 residues. V dropped 2 bases and J dropped 6; count of bases not matched to a gene: 7. Germline assignment: CDR1 MDHEN and CDR2 SYDVKM. CDR3 region: CASSLARTSGSLEQYF. In nucleotides, the CDR3 is TGTGCCAGCAGTTTAGCAAGGACTAGCGGGAGTCTCGAGCAGTACTTC.

V and J are TRBV12-3 or TRBV12-4 and TRBJ2-3, with D tentatively TRBD1 (7 bases). The CDR3 is made up of 13 amino acids. The germline V and J ends were trimmed by 8 bases and 2 bases, with 11 bases remaining between them. The CDR3 DNA sequence: TGTGCCAGCGGCGGGACAGTCACAGATACGCAGTATTTT. Its translation: CASGGTVTDTQYF.

This chain joins TRBV3-1 (or the pseudogene TRBV3-2) and TRBJ2-3; D may be TRBD1 (5 bases). This CDR3 spans 12 amino acids. The ends were cut back, 3 bases at V and 7 bases at J, with 8 bases in the middle. CDR1 is LGHDT and CDR2 is YNNKEL in the germline V gene (reference sequence). CDR3 coding DNA: TGTGCCAGCAGCCAGGACATTTATACGCAGTATTTT. Translation gives CASSQDIYTQYF.

The rearrangement joins TRBV6-5 to TRBJ1-2; a weak D match, TRBD1 (6 bases). CDR1 and CDR2 (germline): MNHEY, SVGAGI. This CDR3 is built from 14 residues. V was shortened by 2 bases and J by 4 bases, with 11 bases between the two germline ends. The CDR3 loop reads CASSYQGPTYGYTF. The CDR3 coding sequence is TGTGCCAGCAGTTACCAGGGGCCCACCTATGGCTACACCTTC.

The rearrangement uses TRBV18 and TRBJ1-1, with D perhaps TRBD1 (6 bases). Trimming removed 3 bases at V and 8 bases at J, with 10 bases between. This CDR3 has 12 residues. Germline V gene data show CDR1 as KGHSH and CDR2 as LQKENI. CDR3 sequence (DNA): TGTGCCAGCTCACCCCTTACAGGGGAAGCTTTCTTT. It encodes CASSPLTGEAFF.

This clone was recorded a few times. This chain connects TRBV28 to TRBJ1-6; 7 bases agree with TRBD1. CDR1 is MDHEN and CDR2 is SYDVKM in the germline V gene. This CDR3 has 16 amino acids. With 5 bases clipped from V and 7 bases from J, the junction kept 11 bases outside the gene matches. The CDR3 loop is CASSTPLGTVNSPLHF. The CDR3 DNA is TGTGCCAGCAGTACCCCTCTCGGGACAGTGAATTCACCCCTCCACTTT.

This clone has just a few counts. The J gene is TRBJ1-5, the V gene TRBV6-2 or TRBV6-3; 9 bases match TRBD1. The CDR3 covers 16 residues. Losses at the gene ends were 5 bases for V and 4 bases for J; bases not matched to a gene: 9. CDR1 and CDR2 (germline): MNHEY, SVGEGT. The CDR3 protein is CASSPPGQGENQPQHF. The CDR3 coding sequence is TGTGCCAGCAGTCCGCCGGGACAGGGCGAAAATCAGCCCCAGCATTTT.

The V and J genes are TRBV12-5 and TRBJ1-3; 9 bases are shared with TRBD1. CDR3 length equals 22 residues. Germline values: CDR1 LGHNT, CDR2 FRNRAP. V shed 0 bases and J 7 bases; nucleotides not matched to a gene: 25. CDR3 residues: CASGLVWGPPGTGNGEINTIYF. The CDR3 DNA follows: TGTGCTAGTGGTTTGGTATGGGGCCCTCCCGGGACAGGGAATGGGGAAATTAACACCATATATTTT.

The chain couples TRBV9 to TRBJ1-3; D perhaps matches TRBD1 (6 bases). Germline CDR1 is SGDLS and CDR2 is YYNGEE. The length of the CDR3 is 17 residues. The ends were cut back, 3 bases at V and 2 bases at J, with 18 bases in the middle. The chain's CDR3 is CASSAGVLTWAGNTIYF. CDR3 coding DNA: TGTGCCAGCAGCGCAGGGGTCCTCACATGGGCTGGAAACACCATATATTTT.

The chain employs TRBV30 and TRBJ1-6, with 9 bases aligning to TRBD1. Germline V lookup: CDR1 GTSNPN, CDR2 SVGIG (reference sequence). The CDR3 loop spans 14 amino acids. After removal of 8 bases from V and 3 bases from J, the junction contained 5 bases not matched to a gene. The CDR3 reads CALGTGNYNSPLHF. CDR3 coding DNA: TGTGCCCTCGGGACAGGGAACTATAATTCACCCCTCCACTTT. The full variable domain, with the rest looked up from reference TRBV30 and TRBJ1-6, is SQTIHQWPATLVQPVGSPLSLECTVEGTSNPNLYWYRQAAGRGLQLLFYSVGIGQISSEVPQNLSASRPQDRQFILSSKKLLLSDSGFYLCALGTGNYNSPLHFGNGTRLTVT.

The chain joins TRBV5-1 to TRBJ2-1; TRBD2 agrees at 9 bases. J was trimmed by 4 bases and V by 1 base; bases with no gene match: 3. The germline V gene encodes CDR1 SGHRS and CDR2 YFSETQ. This CDR3 spans 15 amino acids. CDR3 sequence reads: CASSLRLAVYNEQFF. Here the CDR3 DNA reads TGCGCCAGCAGCTTGCGACTAGCGGTATACAATGAGCAGTTCTTC.